The 10 T cell receptor beta chains below were found in one sample sequenced in a study of T-cell reconstitution after alpha-beta-depleted transplantation in children. Library preparation (for TCRbeta) was performed with unique molecular identifiers. TCRdb ran MiXCR on the PCR reads and lists one entry per CDR3 protein. The table includes under 300,000 distinct CDR3 sequences, roughly 12% detected once. The starting material was peripheral blood, obtained 180 days after TCRalphabeta/CD19-depleted stem cell transplant. The receptors shown here come from a male patient between 2 and 10 years old who had a stem cell transplant for chronic granulomatous disease, so the T cells may come from the graft donor.

At least ten counts were recorded for this clonotype. V and J are TRBV12-3 or TRBV12-4 and TRBJ2-1; 12 bases are shared with TRBD2. J gave up 6 bases and V 4 bases, and 7 bases lay outside the gene matches. The CDR3 contains 16 residues. CDR3 bases: TGTGCCAGCAGTTCTAGCGGGAGGGCCTTTGGCAATGAGCAGTTCTTC. This encodes CASSSSGRAFGNEQFF.

The chain carries TRBV14 and TRBJ2-7; D may be TRBD1 (6 bases). The CDR3 has 14 residues. Germline-derived CDR1 and CDR2 are SGHDN and FVKESK. The V and J ends lost 4 bases and 0 bases respectively, with 10 bases between them. Here the CDR3 DNA reads TGTGCCAGCAGCCTTCCGGACAGCTCCTACGAGCAGTACTTC. This sequence encodes CASSLPDSSYEQYF.

This clonotype was observed a few times. The V call is TRBV4-2, the J call TRBJ2-3; D not certain. Trimming removed 7 bases at V and 4 bases at J, with 15 bases between. This CDR3 has 14 amino acids. Germline V CDR1 and CDR2: LGHNA, YNFKEQ. CDR3 loop: CASTSRATADTQYF. The CDR3 nucleotides read TGTGCCAGCACCAGTCGTGCGACGGCAGATACGCAGTATTTT.

This clonotype was detected ten times or more. The rearrangement uses TRBV3-1 and TRBJ2-2, with 11 bases lining up with TRBD2. The germline V gene encodes CDR1 LGHDT and CDR2 YNNKEL (reference sequence). The V gene end was trimmed by 4 bases and the J gene end by 3 bases; junction bases not matched to a gene: 4. The CDR3 is 16 amino acids. CDR3 protein: CASSLAGGPDTGELFF. The CDR3 region has the DNA TGTGCCAGCAGCCTAGCGGGGGGGCCTGACACCGGGGAGCTGTTTTTT.

Many counts were recorded for this clonotype. This rearrangement joins TRBV7-6 to TRBJ2-2; D is uncertain. Trimming removed 6 bases from V and 4 bases from J, with 9 bases in between. Germline V lookup: CDR1 SGHVS, CDR2 FNYEAQ. The CDR3 covers 13 residues. In nucleotides, the CDR3 is TGTGCCAGCAGTTGGGCGGTCACCGGGGAGCTGTTTTTT. It specifies CASSWAVTGELFF.

This rearrangement joins TRBV19 to TRBJ1-5; 7 bases line up with TRBD1. This CDR3 comprises 15 residues. Germline V gene sequence: CDR1 LNHDA, CDR2 SQIVND (reference sequence). Trimming at V came to 8 bases and at J to 0 bases, leaving 7 bases not matched to a gene. The CDR3 region is CASSTGQNSNQPQHF. Written as DNA, the CDR3 is TGTGCCAGTTCGACGGGACAGAATAGCAATCAGCCCCAGCATTTT.

This clonotype was counted many times. The chain recombines TRBV15 with TRBJ2-2; D might be TRBD2 (5 bases). The CDR3 is made up of 14 amino acids. The germline V and J ends were trimmed by 0 bases and 5 bases, with 7 bases remaining between them. Germline V gene lookup returns CDR1 LNHNV and CDR2 YYDKDF (reference sequence). Here the CDR3 reads CATSRDTGTGELFF. The CDR3 bases are TGTGCCACCAGCAGAGATACGGGGACCGGGGAGCTGTTTTTT.

At least ten counts were recorded for this clonotype. This sequence joins TRBV11-3 and TRBJ2-7, with TRBD2 matching 7 bases. Germline CDR1 SGHNT, CDR2 YENEEA. The CDR3 is 13 amino acids. Trimming at V came to 2 bases and at J to 12 bases, leaving 10 bases not matched to a gene. CDR3 sequence (DNA): TGTGCCAGCAGCTTAACCCACGGACTAGATCTGTACTTC. Translating gives CASSLTHGLDLYF.

In the case of this clonotype: A read error is possible here, since a much larger clone lies one base away. The rearrangement joins TRBV20-1 to TRBJ2-1; D remains unclear. CDR1 is DFQATT, CDR2 SNEGSKA, per germline (reference sequence). The CDR3 runs 11 residues. Trimming removed 3 bases at V and 6 bases at J, with 6 bases between. CDR3 sequence: CSARACNEQFF. The DNA for the CDR3 is TGCAGTGCTAGGGCTTGCAATGAGCAGTTCTTC.

In the case of this clonotype: A much larger clone differs by one base, so this may be a read error. The chain carries TRBV29-1 and TRBJ2-3, with 8 nucleotides matching TRBD1. J lost 7 bases, V lost 7 bases, and 10 bases had no gene match. The germline V gene encodes CDR1 SQVTM and CDR2 ANQGSEA. The CDR3 totals 13 residues. CDR3 DNA: TGCAGCGCCACCCAGGGGGCCCCAAATACGCAGTATTTT. Protein sequence: CSATQGAPNTQYF.